These 27 T cell receptor beta chains were all obtained from the same sample, sequenced in a study of blood T cells in healthy people across ages. Using a J-beta primer mix together with a sample-barcoded 5' primer, a second PCR was run for roughly 6 to 12 cycles. From the 5' RACE reads, TCRdb called clonotypes with MiXCR, one entry per CDR3 protein. The sample lists over 1,300,000 distinct CDR3 sequences, roughly 60% seen once, with 6.5% to 8.5% in the top ten. The specimen was blood. The origin of the receptors is a man aged 18 to 35 in good health.

V and J are TRBV27 and TRBJ2-3; TRBD2 aligns across 16 bases. V shed 5 bases, J shed 4 bases, and the junction held 9 bases outside the gene matches. From germline, CDR1 is MNHEY and CDR2 SMNVEV (reference sequence). There are 18 residues in the CDR3. CDR3 coding DNA: TGTGCCAGCAGTCCCGGGACTAGCGGGAGGGGGGGCGCAGATACGCAGTATTTT. It encodes CASSPGTSGRGGADTQYF.

The chain recombines TRBV6-5 with TRBJ2-7; either TRBD1 or TRBD2 may fit D (6 bases each). The ends were cut back, 6 bases at V and 3 bases at J, with 18 bases in the middle. Germline V gene data show CDR1 as MNHEY and CDR2 as SVGAGI. This CDR3 has 15 amino acids. CDR3 protein: CASSPDVKGGYEQYF. In DNA, the CDR3 is TGTGCCAGCAGCCCGGACGTCAAGGGGGGCTACGAGCAGTACTTC.

In this sample, this clonotype turned up once. V is TRBV5-1 and J is TRBJ2-2; weak D call: TRBD1 (5 bases). The CDR3 extends over 14 amino acids. CDR1 is SGHRS and CDR2 is YFSETQ in the germline V gene. The V end lost 4 bases, the J end lost 3 bases, and 10 bases lay between the germline ends. The CDR3 DNA reads as TGCGCCAGCAGCCCGACAGATGACACCGGGGAGCTGTTTTTT. Translating gives CASSPTDDTGELFF.

The table lists this clonotype with a few counts. This chain connects TRBV4-1 to TRBJ1-5; the D gene is possibly TRBD1 (6 bases). This CDR3 spans 14 amino acids. V was shortened by 1 base and J by 5 bases, with 9 bases between the two germline ends. Germline lookup yields CDR1 MGHRA and CDR2 YSYEKL. CDR3 nucleotides: TGCGCCAGCAGCCAAGGGACAGTCGATCAGCCCCAGCATTTT. As protein: CASSQGTVDQPQHF.

The rearrangement links TRBV3-1 to TRBJ2-5, with D possibly being TRBD1 or TRBD2 (5 bases each). The CDR3 runs 16 residues. The V end was cut by 8 bases, the J end by 3 bases, with 22 bases between. CDR1 is LGHDT and CDR2 is YNNKEL in the germline V gene (reference sequence). The CDR3 is CASPTWGPRPKETQYF. For the CDR3, the DNA is TGTGCCAGCCCCACCTGGGGACCCCGACCGAAAGAGACCCAGTACTTC.

Only a few counts were recorded for this clonotype. The chain joins TRBV15 to TRBJ2-5; TRBD2 might be the D (6 bases). Germline-derived CDR1 and CDR2 are LNHNV and YYDKDF (reference sequence). Trimming left V 6 bases short and J 4 bases short, with 12 bases between. The CDR3 has 13 amino acids. CDR3 region: CATRESGVETQYF. CDR3 bases: TGTGCCACCAGGGAGTCGGGAGTAGAGACCCAGTACTTC.

The chain uses TRBV20-1 and TRBJ2-3; perhaps TRBD2 as D (5 bases). This CDR3 comprises 12 residues. With 3 bases removed from V and 5 bases from J, the gap between germline ends came to 9 bases. Germline V gene sequence: CDR1 DFQATT, CDR2 SNEGSKA (reference sequence). CDR3 in amino acids: CSAREEGDTQYF. CDR3 bases: TGCAGTGCTAGGGAAGAGGGAGATACGCAGTATTTT.

This sequence joins TRBV7-9 and TRBJ2-1, with D tentatively TRBD1 (5 bases). The V end lost 5 bases, the J end lost 7 bases, and 9 bases lay between the germline ends. CDR3 size: 12 residues. CDR1 SEHNR and CDR2 FQNEAQ come from the germline V gene (reference sequence). The CDR3, as DNA: TGTGCCAGCAGCACGGACAAGAATGAGCAGTTCTTC. This codes for CASSTDKNEQFF.

This chain connects TRBV25-1 to TRBJ1-1, with 10 bases matching TRBD1. This CDR3 is built from 13 residues. Germline V lookup: CDR1 MGHDK, CDR2 SYGVNS. Trimming removed 2 bases from V and 7 bases from J; junction bases left unmatched: 1. The CDR3 coding sequence is TGTGCCAGCAGTGAAGGGACAGGGGTTGAAGCTTTCTTT. Residues: CASSEGTGVEAFF.

The chain is built from TRBV27 and TRBJ2-1; 9 nucleotides agree with TRBD2. Germline CDR1 and CDR2: MNHEY and SMNVEV (reference sequence). The CDR3 extends over 15 amino acids. Trimming took 9 bases from V and 2 from J; bases not matched to a gene: 8. This chain's CDR3 is CASRIAGATYNEQFF. The CDR3 DNA reads as TGTGCCAGTCGGATAGCGGGAGCCACCTACAATGAGCAGTTCTTC.

V is TRBV12-3 or TRBV12-4 and J is TRBJ2-3, with TRBD2 matching 8 bases. The CDR3 sequence is 15 residues long. V was pared by 2 bases and J by 4 bases, with 5 bases of the junction left unmatched. The CDR3 protein is CASSLKSGSADTQYF. In nucleotides, the CDR3 is TGTGCCAGCAGTTTAAAGAGCGGGAGTGCAGATACGCAGTATTTT.

This rearrangement joins TRBV5-1 to TRBJ2-4; D gene uncertain. CDR3 length equals 14 residues. CDR1 SGHRS and CDR2 YFSETQ come from the germline V gene. V lost 4 bases and J lost 0, with 8 bases in between. CDR3 nucleotides: TGCGCCAGCAGCGCTCAGGTAGCCAAAAACATTCAGTACTTC. Translation gives CASSAQVAKNIQYF.

The rearrangement joins TRBV5-1 to TRBJ2-3; D perhaps matches TRBD2 (5 bases). Germline CDR1 SGHRS, CDR2 YFSETQ. V shed 4 bases and J shed 0 bases, with 18 bases lying between them. The CDR3 runs to 17 residues. CDR3 sequence (DNA): TGCGCCAGCAGCCCATCACTAGGAACTTCTAGCACAGATACGCAGTATTTT. This codes for CASSPSLGTSSTDTQYF.

The gene calls are TRBV29-1 and TRBJ2-5; D not certain. The J call is uncertain, as TRBJ2-7 better fits the DNA end. The CDR3 has 15 residues. CDR1 is SQVTM and CDR2 is ANQGSEA in the germline V gene. This chain's CDR3 is CSVEDLGSFPYEQYF. In DNA form, the CDR3 reads TGCAGCGTTGAAGATCTTGGCAGTTTCCCCTACGAGCAGTACTTC.

Details on this clonotype: Relative to the germline gene, one junction end is altered; a read error may explain this. The J gene is TRBJ2-7, the V gene TRBV20-1, with a weak D call TRBD2 (6 bases). The CDR3 runs to 12 residues. Germline-derived CDR1 and CDR2 are DFQATT and SNEGSKA (reference sequence). The CDR3 nucleotides are TGCAGTGCTGCCCGGGACTCCAACGAGCAGTACTTC. Translated: CSAARDSNEQYF.

J is TRBJ2-7 and V is TRBV6-1, with D maybe TRBD2 (8 bases). Germline V gives CDR1 MNHNS, CDR2 SASEGT. CDR3 length: 16 residues. The V gene lost 3 bases and the J gene lost 2 bases, with 17 bases spanning the gap. CDR3 nucleotides: TGTGCCAGCAGTGATGAGGGGGCGGGAGGTCCCTACGAGCAGTACTTC. As protein: CASSDEGAGGPYEQYF.

This clonotype was seen more than once but under ten times. The chain is built from TRBV5-6 and TRBJ2-1, with 7 bases identical to TRBD2. The CDR3 loop spans 15 amino acids. Germline V lookup: CDR1 SGHDT, CDR2 YYEEEE. Trimming cost V 0 bases and J 6 bases; bases outside gene matches: 6. The CDR3 loop is CASSLVAGEGNEQFF. The CDR3 DNA is TGTGCCAGCAGCTTGGTTGCCGGGGAGGGCAATGAGCAGTTCTTC.

CDR3 DNA: TGTGCCAGCAGCGTAGAGGACAGGGGGCTTTTTGGCTACACCTTC. Its translation is CASSVEDRGLFGYTF. The chain combines TRBV9 with TRBJ1-2, with TRBD1 matching over 11 bases. After removal of 0 bases from V and 7 bases from J, the junction contained 5 bases not matched to a gene. Per germline, CDR1 SGDLS and CDR2 YYNGEE. CDR3 length equals 15 residues.

V is TRBV9 and J is TRBJ1-2, with a weak D call TRBD1 (5 bases). Deletions cut 0 bases from V and 7 bases from J, with 13 bases between. CDR1 and CDR2 (germline): SGDLS, YYNGEE. The CDR3 extends over 14 amino acids. The CDR3 region has the DNA TGTGCCAGCAGCGTAGGGAACAGGATCTGTGGCTACACCTTC. Translation gives CASSVGNRICGYTF.

The rearrangement links TRBV3-1 to TRBJ2-7, with TRBD2 as a possible D gene (5 bases). Germline-derived CDR1 and CDR2 are LGHDT and YNNKEL (reference sequence). This CDR3 has 16 residues. The V end lost 2 bases, the J end lost 4 bases, and 18 bases lay between the germline ends. Written as DNA, the CDR3 is TGTGCCAGCAGCCAACCCAAAGCTTCGAGCGGATACGAGCAGTACTTC. Translating gives CASSQPKASSGYEQYF.

This clonotype was found a few times. V usage is TRBV10-2 and J usage is TRBJ2-2; no clear D gene. CDR3 length: 15 amino acids. V was clipped by 0 bases and J by 6 bases, with 11 bases between them. Germline CDR1 and CDR2: WSHSY and SAAADI. This CDR3 is CASSESVGYPGELFF. The CDR3 DNA follows: TGCGCCAGCAGTGAGTCGGTGGGGTATCCCGGGGAGCTGTTTTTT.

The chain employs TRBV7-9 and TRBJ1-2; D might be TRBD1 (5 bases). CDR1 and CDR2 from the germline V gene are SEHNR and FQNEAQ (reference sequence). This CDR3 has 15 amino acids. V lost 1 base and J 4 bases, leaving 13 bases between the germline ends. The DNA for the CDR3 is TGTGCCAGCAGCTTAGGATCCAACAGGCTCTATGGCTACACCTTC. Protein sequence: CASSLGSNRLYGYTF.

The chain uses TRBV27 and TRBJ1-2; D is possibly TRBD1 (6 bases). The V gene's germline CDR1 is MNHEY and CDR2 SMNVEV (reference sequence). V shed 6 bases and J shed 4 bases, with 21 bases lying between them. This CDR3 has 16 residues. This CDR3 is CASSFTPPGHIYGYTF. In DNA form, the CDR3 reads TGTGCCAGCAGCTTCACCCCTCCGGGACACATCTATGGCTACACCTTC.

The rearrangement uses TRBV6-6 and TRBJ1-6; TRBD1 might be the D (6 bases). The CDR3 runs 17 residues. Looked up from germline, CDR1 is MNHNY and CDR2 is SVGAGI (reference sequence). Trimming stripped 2 bases from V and 8 bases from J, with 19 bases between. CDR3 amino acids: CASSYGGPHSGDSPLHF. The CDR3 nucleotides are TGTGCCAGCAGTTACGGGGGGCCCCATTCAGGGGATTCACCCCTCCACTTT.

This clonotype occurred many times. The chain links TRBV7-9 to TRBJ2-3; tentative D call: TRBD2 (6 bases). Trimming took 5 bases from V and 1 from J, leaving 13 bases between them. From germline, CDR1 is SEHNR and CDR2 FQNEAQ (reference sequence). The CDR3 is 15 amino acids. The CDR3 DNA sequence: TGTGCCAGCAGCACACTAGCATGGCGCACAGATACGCAGTATTTT. It specifies CASSTLAWRTDTQYF.

This clonotype was seen a single time. DNA for the CDR3: TGTGCCAGCAGTCTGTGGGTAACGGCTGGGGCCAACGTCCTGACTTTC. This translates into CASSLWVTAGANVLTF. The V and J genes are TRBV12-3 or TRBV12-4 and TRBJ2-6, with no clear D. This CDR3 is built from 16 residues. Trimming pared 5 bases from V and 2 bases from J, leaving 13 bases between.

The rearrangement joins TRBV20-1 to TRBJ2-2; TRBD1 aligns across 9 bases. The CDR3 consists of 14 residues. The germline V gene has CDR1 DFQATT and CDR2 SNEGSKA (reference sequence). With V trimmed by 6 bases and J by 3 bases, 5 bases remained unmatched. The CDR3 is CSAKDRGYTGELFF. CDR3 sequence (DNA): TGCAGTGCGAAAGACAGGGGGTACACCGGGGAGCTGTTTTTT.